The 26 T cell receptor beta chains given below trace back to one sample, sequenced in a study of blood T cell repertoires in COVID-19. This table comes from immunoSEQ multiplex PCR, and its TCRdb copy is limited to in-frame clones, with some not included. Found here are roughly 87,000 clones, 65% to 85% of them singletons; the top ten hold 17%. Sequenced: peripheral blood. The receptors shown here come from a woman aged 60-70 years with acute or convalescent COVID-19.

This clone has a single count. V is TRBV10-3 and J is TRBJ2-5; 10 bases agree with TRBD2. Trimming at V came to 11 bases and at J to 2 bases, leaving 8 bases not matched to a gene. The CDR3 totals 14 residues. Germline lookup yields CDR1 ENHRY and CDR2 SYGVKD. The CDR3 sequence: CAASGGTIQETQYF. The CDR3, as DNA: TGTGCCGCTAGCGGGGGCACAATTCAAGAGACCCAGTACTTC.

This CDR3 is CASSIRGDYGYTF. In DNA form, the CDR3 reads TGTGCCAGTAGTATCCGGGGGGACTATGGCTACACCTTC. This chain links TRBV19 with TRBJ1-2; tentatively, D is TRBD1 (5 bases). The CDR3 is 13 residues long. V lost 3 bases to trimming and J lost 3 bases, with 8 bases between them. Germline CDR1 is LNHDA and CDR2 is SQIVND (reference sequence).

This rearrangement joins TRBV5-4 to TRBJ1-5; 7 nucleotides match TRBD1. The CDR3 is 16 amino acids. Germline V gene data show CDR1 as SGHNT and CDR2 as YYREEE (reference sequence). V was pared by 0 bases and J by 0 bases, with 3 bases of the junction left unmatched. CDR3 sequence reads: CASSLGGQYSNQPQHF. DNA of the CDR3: TGTGCCAGCAGCTTGGGGGGACAGTATAGCAATCAGCCCCAGCATTTT.

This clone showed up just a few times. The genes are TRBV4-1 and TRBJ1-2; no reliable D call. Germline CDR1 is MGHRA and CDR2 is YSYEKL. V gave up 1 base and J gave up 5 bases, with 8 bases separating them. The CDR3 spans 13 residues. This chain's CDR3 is CASSQVSFYGYTF. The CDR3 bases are TGCGCCAGCAGCCAAGTTAGCTTTTATGGCTACACCTTC.

CDR3 amino acids: CASSPITGSLNEAFF. CDR3 in DNA: TGTGCTAGTAGCCCAATCACGGGGAGTCTGAATGAAGCTTTCTTT. This chain links TRBV12-5 with TRBJ1-1, with D unresolved. This CDR3 region has 15 residues. V was trimmed by 8 bases and J by 7 bases, leaving 23 bases between them. Germline assignment: CDR1 LGHNT and CDR2 FRNRAP.

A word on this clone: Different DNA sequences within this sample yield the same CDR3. Here the CDR3 DNA reads TGTGCCATCAGCGGACAGGCCTACGAGCAGTACTTC. Its translation: CAISGQAYEQYF. V usage is TRBV10-3 and J usage is TRBJ2-7; 7 nucleotides line up with TRBD1. This CDR3 comprises 12 residues. In germline, CDR1 is ENHRY, CDR2 SYGVKD. J gave up 2 bases and V 6 bases, and 1 base lay outside the gene matches.

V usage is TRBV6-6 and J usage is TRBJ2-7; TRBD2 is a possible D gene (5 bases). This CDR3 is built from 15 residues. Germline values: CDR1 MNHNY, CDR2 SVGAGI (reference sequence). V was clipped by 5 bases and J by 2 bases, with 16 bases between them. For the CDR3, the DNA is TGTGCCAGCAGTCAGTATCCTAGCCGCCCCTACGAGCAGTACTTC. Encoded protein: CASSQYPSRPYEQYF.

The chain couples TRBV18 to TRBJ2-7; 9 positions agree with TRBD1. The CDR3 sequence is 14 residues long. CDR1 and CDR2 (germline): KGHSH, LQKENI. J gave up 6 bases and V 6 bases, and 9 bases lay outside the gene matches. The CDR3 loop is CASSPGTGRREQYF. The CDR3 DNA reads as TGTGCCAGCTCTCCCGGGACAGGGCGACGCGAGCAGTACTTC.

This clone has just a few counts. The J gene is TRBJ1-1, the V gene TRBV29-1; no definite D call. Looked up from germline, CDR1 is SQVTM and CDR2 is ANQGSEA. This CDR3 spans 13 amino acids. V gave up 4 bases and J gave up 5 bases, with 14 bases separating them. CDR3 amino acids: CSVGFRGRTEAFF. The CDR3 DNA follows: TGCAGCGTTGGATTCAGAGGGAGGACTGAAGCTTTCTTT.

The CDR3 is CASSLMANNGYTF. CDR3 nucleotides: TGTGCCAGCAGTTTAATGGCCAACAATGGCTACACCTTC. The rearrangement uses TRBV12-3 or TRBV12-4 and TRBJ1-2; D ambiguous. This CDR3 has 13 amino acids. V gave up 2 bases and J gave up 6 bases, with 10 bases separating them.

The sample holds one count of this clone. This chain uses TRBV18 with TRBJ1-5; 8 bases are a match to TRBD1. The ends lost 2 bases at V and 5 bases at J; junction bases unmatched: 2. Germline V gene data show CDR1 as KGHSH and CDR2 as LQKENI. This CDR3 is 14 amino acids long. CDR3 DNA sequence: TGTGCCAGCTCACCAGGACAGGGTGATCAGCCCCAGCATTTT. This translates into CASSPGQGDQPQHF.

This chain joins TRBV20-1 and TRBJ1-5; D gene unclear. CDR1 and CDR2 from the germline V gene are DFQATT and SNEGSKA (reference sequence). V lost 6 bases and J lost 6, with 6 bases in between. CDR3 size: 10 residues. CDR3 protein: CSALGQPQHF. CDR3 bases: TGCAGTGCCCTCGGTCAGCCCCAGCATTTT.

The chain's CDR3 is CAWTRSGGASYNEQFF. CDR3 nucleotides: TGTGCCTGGACGAGAAGCGGGGGGGCCTCCTACAATGAGCAGTTCTTC. This sequence joins TRBV30 and TRBJ2-1; TRBD2 aligns across 10 bases. After removal of 4 bases from V and 0 bases from J, the junction contained 6 bases not matched to a gene. Germline V CDR1 and CDR2: GTSNPN, SVGIG (reference sequence). There are 16 residues in the CDR3.

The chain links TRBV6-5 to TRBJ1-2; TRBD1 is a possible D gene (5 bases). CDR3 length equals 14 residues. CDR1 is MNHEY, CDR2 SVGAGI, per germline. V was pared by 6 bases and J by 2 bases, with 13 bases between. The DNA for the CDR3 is TGTGCCAGCAGCAGGACGGGACTAAACTATGGCTACACCTTC. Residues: CASSRTGLNYGYTF.

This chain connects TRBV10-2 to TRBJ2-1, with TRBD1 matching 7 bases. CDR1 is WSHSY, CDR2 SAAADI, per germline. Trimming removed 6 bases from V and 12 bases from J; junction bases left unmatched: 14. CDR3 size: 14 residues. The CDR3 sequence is CASRGGGRRERQFF. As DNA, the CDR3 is TGCGCCAGCAGAGGGGGCGGAAGAAGGGAACGGCAGTTCTTC.

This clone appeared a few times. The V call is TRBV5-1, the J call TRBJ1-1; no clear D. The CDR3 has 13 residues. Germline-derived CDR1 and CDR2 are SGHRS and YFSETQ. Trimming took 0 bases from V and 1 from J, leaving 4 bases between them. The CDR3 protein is CASSLEQNTEAFF. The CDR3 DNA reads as TGCGCCAGCAGCTTGGAACAGAACACTGAAGCTTTCTTT. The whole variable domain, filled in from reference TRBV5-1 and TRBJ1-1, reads KAGVTQTPRYLIKTRGQQVTLSCSPISGHRSVSWYQQTPGQGLQFLFEYFSETQRNKGNFPGRFSGRQFSNSRSEMNVSTLELGDSALYLCASSLEQNTEAFFGQGTRLTVV.

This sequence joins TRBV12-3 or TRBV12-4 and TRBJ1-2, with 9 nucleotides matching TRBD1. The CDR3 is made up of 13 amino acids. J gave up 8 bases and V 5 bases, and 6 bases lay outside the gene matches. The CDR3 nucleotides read TGTGCCAGCAGTCCGAACAGGGGGCAAGGCTACACCTTC. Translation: CASSPNRGQGYTF.

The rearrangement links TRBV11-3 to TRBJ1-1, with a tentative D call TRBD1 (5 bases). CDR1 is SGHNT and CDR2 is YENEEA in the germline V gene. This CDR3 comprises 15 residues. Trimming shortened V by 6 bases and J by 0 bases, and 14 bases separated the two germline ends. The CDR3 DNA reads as TGTGCCAGCAGGGGGCAGGCCATCCTGAACACTGAAGCTTTCTTT. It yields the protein CASRGQAILNTEAFF. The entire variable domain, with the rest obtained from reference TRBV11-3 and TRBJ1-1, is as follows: EAGVVQSPRYKIIEKKQPVAFWCNPISGHNTLYWYLQNLGQGPELLIRYENEEAVDDSQLPKDRFSAERLKGVDSTLKIQPAELGDSAVYLCASRGQAILNTEAFFGQGTRLTVV.

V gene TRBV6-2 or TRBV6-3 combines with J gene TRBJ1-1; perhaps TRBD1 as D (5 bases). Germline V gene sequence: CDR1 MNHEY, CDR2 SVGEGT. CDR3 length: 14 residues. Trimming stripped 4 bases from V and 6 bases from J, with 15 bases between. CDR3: CASSSGHLGAEAFF. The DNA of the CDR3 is TGTGCCAGCAGTTCTGGACACTTAGGCGCTGAAGCTTTCTTT.

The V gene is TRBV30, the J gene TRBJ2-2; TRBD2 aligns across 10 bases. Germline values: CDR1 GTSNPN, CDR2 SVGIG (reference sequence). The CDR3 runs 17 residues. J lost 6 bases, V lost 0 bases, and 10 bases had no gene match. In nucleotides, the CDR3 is TGTGCCTGGAGTGTAGCTACTAGCGGGGCTAGGGCCGGGGAGCTGTTTTTT. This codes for CAWSVATSGARAGELFF.

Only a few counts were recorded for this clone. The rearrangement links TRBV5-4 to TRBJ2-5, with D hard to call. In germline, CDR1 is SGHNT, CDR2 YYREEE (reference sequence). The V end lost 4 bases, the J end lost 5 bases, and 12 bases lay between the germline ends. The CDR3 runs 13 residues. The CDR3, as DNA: TGTGCCAGCAGCCCACAAGTCGGGGAGACCCAGTACTTC. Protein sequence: CASSPQVGETQYF.

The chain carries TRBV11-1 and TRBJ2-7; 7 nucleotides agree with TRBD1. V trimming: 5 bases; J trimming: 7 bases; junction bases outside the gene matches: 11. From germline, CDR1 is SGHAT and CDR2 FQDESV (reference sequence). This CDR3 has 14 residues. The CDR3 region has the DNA TGTGCCAGCAGCATCTCGACAGGGCTGCGAGAGCAGTACTTC. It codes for CASSISTGLREQYF.

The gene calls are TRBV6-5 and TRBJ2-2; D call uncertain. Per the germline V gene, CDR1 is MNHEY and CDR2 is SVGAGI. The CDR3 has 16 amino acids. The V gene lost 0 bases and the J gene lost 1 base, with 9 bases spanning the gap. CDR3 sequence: CASSYSIRGNTGELFF. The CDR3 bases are TGTGCCAGCAGTTACTCGATTAGAGGGAACACCGGGGAGCTGTTTTTT.

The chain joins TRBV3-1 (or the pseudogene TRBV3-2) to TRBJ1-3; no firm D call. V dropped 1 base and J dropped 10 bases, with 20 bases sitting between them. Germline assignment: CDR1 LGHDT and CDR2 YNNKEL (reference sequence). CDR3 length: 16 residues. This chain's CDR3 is CASSQGVPQLGGTIYF. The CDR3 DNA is TGTGCCAGCAGCCAAGGGGTACCGCAGTTGGGAGGGACCATATATTTT.

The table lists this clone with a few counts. The chain's CDR3 is CASSPRTSSYNEQFF. The CDR3 bases are TGTGCCAGCAGCCCTCGTACAAGCTCCTACAATGAGCAGTTCTTC. This rearrangement joins TRBV9 to TRBJ2-1; D call uncertain. Germline CDR1 is SGDLS and CDR2 is YYNGEE. The CDR3 consists of 15 residues. V was shortened by 4 bases and J by 0 bases, with 11 bases between the two germline ends.

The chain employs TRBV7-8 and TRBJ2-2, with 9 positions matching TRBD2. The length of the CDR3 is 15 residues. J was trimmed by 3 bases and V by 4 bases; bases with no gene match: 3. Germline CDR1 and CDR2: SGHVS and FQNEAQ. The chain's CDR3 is CASSSGGGDTGELFF. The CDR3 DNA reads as TGTGCCAGCAGCTCCGGCGGGGGGGACACCGGGGAGCTGTTTTTT.